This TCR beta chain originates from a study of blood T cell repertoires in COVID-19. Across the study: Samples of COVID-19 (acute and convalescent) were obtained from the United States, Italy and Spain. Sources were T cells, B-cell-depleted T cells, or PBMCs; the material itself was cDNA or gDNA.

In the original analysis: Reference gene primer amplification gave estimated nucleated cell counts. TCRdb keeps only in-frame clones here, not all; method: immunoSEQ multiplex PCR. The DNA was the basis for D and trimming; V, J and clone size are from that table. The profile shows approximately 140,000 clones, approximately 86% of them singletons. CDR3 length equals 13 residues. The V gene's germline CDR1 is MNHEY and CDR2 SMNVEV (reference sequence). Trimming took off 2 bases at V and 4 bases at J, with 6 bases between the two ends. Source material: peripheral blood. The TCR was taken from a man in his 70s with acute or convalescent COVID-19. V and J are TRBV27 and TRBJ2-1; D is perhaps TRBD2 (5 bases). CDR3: CASSLGRYNEQFF. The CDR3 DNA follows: TGTGCCAGCAGTTTAGGGAGATACAATGAGCAGTTCTTC.